This is a list of T cell receptor beta chains from one sample in a study of T cell responses to AZD1222 COVID-19 vaccine. Clones were sequenced by immunoSEQ multiplex PCR, and TCRdb holds only the in-frame ones, with some missing. This sample yields approximately 100,000 clones, of which roughly 86% are seen a single time; more than 1.2% belongs to the top ten. The material was peripheral blood, obtained on day 0 of AZD1222 vaccination. The receptors were sampled from an adult in good health. Both conserved end residues are part of each CDR3. Each record gives: clone size, J gene, D gene, V gene, CDR3 protein, CDR3 DNA. The D gene is left open where the match is weak. Rows give clone size only sometimes, using once, few, many, or a class for an expanded clone.

few,TRBJ1-3,.,TRBV29-1,CSVATTGNTIYF,TGCAGCGTAGCGACGACTGGAAACACCATATATTTT
.,TRBJ2-7,.,TRBV19,CASSIYAGAYEQYF,TGTGCCAGTAGTATATACGCAGGGGCCTACGAGCAGTACTTC
.,TRBJ2-7,.,TRBV21-1,CASSKGLKQYF,TGTGCCAGCAGCAAAGGACTTAAGCAGTACTTC
.,TRBJ2-4,.,TRBV11-2,CASSLGRPGVKNIQYF,TGTGCCAGCAGCTTAGGGCGGCCCGGGGTCAAAAACATTCAGTACTTC
.,TRBJ2-7,TRBD1,TRBV5-1,CASSERDRAEQYF,TGCGCCAGCAGCGAGAGGGACAGGGCCGAGCAGTACTTC
.,TRBJ2-1,.,TRBV9,CASSVDAPPGGEQFF,TGTGCCAGCAGCGTAGACGCCCCCCCCGGGGGTGAGCAGTTCTTC
few,TRBJ2-7,TRBD1,TRBV10-3,CAISVPGQGSYEQYF,TGTGCCATCAGTGTACCGGGACAGGGTTCCTACGAGCAGTACTTC
.,TRBJ1-5,.,TRBV19,CASSEGNQPQHF,TGTGCCAGTAGTGAGGGCAATCAGCCCCAGCATTTT
.,TRBJ2-1,TRBD2,TRBV2,CASSGGSGRSAEQFF,TGTGCCAGCAGTGGGGGGAGCGGGAGATCGGCTGAGCAGTTCTTC
.,TRBJ2-1,.,TRBV5-5,CASSLFSGVRSDEQFF,TGTGCCAGCAGCTTGTTTAGCGGTGTTAGATCAGATGAGCAGTTCTTC
.,TRBJ1-1,.,TRBV28,CASSLFRTEAFF,TGTGCCAGCAGTTTATTCCGCACTGAAGCTTTCTTT
.,TRBJ1-4,TRBD1,TRBV9,CASSVGGGQQELFF,TGTGCCAGCAGCGTAGGGGGGGGACAGCAAGAACTGTTTTTT
.,TRBJ1-2,.,TRBV2,CASSDVGVNYGYTF,TGTGCCAGCAGTGATGTGGGAGTAAACTATGGCTACACCTTC
few,TRBJ1-3,.,TRBV25-1,CASSGTDIFSSGNTIYF,TGTGCCAGCAGTGGGACGGACATCTTTTCCTCTGGAAACACCATATATTTT
once,TRBJ2-7,TRBD1,TRBV28,CASSPYRDRGYEQYF,TGTGCCAGCAGTCCATACCGGGACAGGGGCTACGAGCAGTACTTC
once,TRBJ2-1,TRBD2,TRBV6-2/TRBV6-3,CASSYSWTSGNNEQFF,TGTGCCAGCAGTTACTCGTGGACTAGCGGGAACAATGAGCAGTTCTTC
.,TRBJ1-4,TRBD1,TRBV7-2,CASSLRGQGVEKLFF,TGTGCCAGCAGCCTGCGAGGGCAGGGGGTTGAAAAACTGTTTTTT
.,TRBJ2-1,.,TRBV18,CASSLSRRDEQFF,TGTGCCAGCTCACTTTCCCGGCGGGATGAGCAGTTCTTC
.,TRBJ2-1,.,TRBV7-2,CASSLAVDAVREQFF,TGTGCCAGCAGCTTAGCGGTGGACGCCGTGAGGGAGCAGTTCTTC
.,TRBJ1-2,.,TRBV18,CASSPPSNYGYTF,TGTGCCAGCTCACCACCGTCCAACTATGGCTACACCTTC
once,TRBJ2-2,.,TRBV7-2,CASSHTNSLGELFF,TGTGCCAGCAGCCACACCAACAGCTTAGGGGAGCTGTTTTTT
few,TRBJ2-7,TRBD1,TRBV11-2,CASSLIRDRQYF,TGTGCCAGCAGCTTGATACGGGACAGGCAGTACTTC
.,TRBJ1-2,TRBD1,TRBV7-3,CASSPHRDSYGYTF,TGTGCCAGCAGCCCCCACCGGGACAGTTATGGCTACACCTTC
.,TRBJ2-3,.,TRBV28,CASSSRVPHF,TGTGCCAGCAGTAGTAGAGTCCCGCATTTT
.,TRBJ2-6,TRBD1,TRBV7-9,CASSHGTGEPGANVLTF,TGTGCCAGCAGCCACGGGACAGGGGAACCTGGGGCCAACGTCCTGACTTTC
.,TRBJ1-6,.,TRBV11-2,CASSSRDLHF,TGTGCCAGCAGCTCCCGGGACCTCCACTTT
.,TRBJ1-5,.,TRBV19,CASSWGLDGQPQHF,TGTGCCAGTAGTTGGGGTCTTGATGGTCAGCCCCAGCATTTT
.,TRBJ2-5,.,TRBV16,CASSLRGGGRETQYF,TGTGCCAGCAGCCTTCGGGGAGGGGGCCGTGAGACCCAGTACTTC
.,TRBJ2-7,.,TRBV15,CATSREARAYEQYF,TGTGCCACCAGCAGAGAGGCCAGAGCCTACGAGCAGTACTTC
.,TRBJ2-2,.,TRBV24-1,CATQLRDGTGELFF,TGTGCCACCCAGTTACGGGATGGGACCGGGGAGCTGTTTTTT
.,TRBJ1-4,.,TRBV6-5,CASSLRGRVEKLFF,TGTGCCAGCAGCCTCAGGGGAAGGGTTGAAAAACTGTTTTTT
few,TRBJ2-7,TRBD1,TRBV5-4,CASTRPGQGGGEQYF,TGTGCCAGCACCCGGCCGGGACAGGGGGGAGGCGAGCAGTACTTC
.,TRBJ2-2,TRBD2,TRBV28,CASSLFRLADRTGELFF,TGTGCCAGCAGTTTATTCCGACTAGCGGATCGCACCGGGGAGCTGTTTTTT
.,TRBJ2-7,TRBD2,TRBV4-3,CASSQDHAGAYEQYF,TGCGCCAGCAGCCAAGATCATGCGGGAGCCTACGAGCAGTACTTC
.,TRBJ1-2,.,TRBV30,CAWSQGPKSDYGYTF,TGTGCCTGGAGCCAGGGCCCTAAGTCTGACTATGGCTACACCTTC
.,TRBJ2-3,.,TRBV20-1,CSFLGDTQYF,TGCAGTTTTCTAGGAGATACGCAGTATTTT
.,TRBJ1-2,.,TRBV24-1,CATSVDVNYGYTF,TGTGCCACCAGTGTCGACGTGAACTATGGCTACACCTTC
few,TRBJ2-1,TRBD2,TRBV27,CASSPPGTSGTSSYNEQFF,TGTGCCAGCAGTCCCCCCGGGACTAGCGGGACGAGCTCCTACAATGAGCAGTTCTTC
.,TRBJ2-7,.,TRBV5-6,CASSLVRASSYEQYF,TGTGCCAGCAGCTTGGTCAGGGCAAGCTCCTACGAGCAGTACTTC
.,TRBJ2-7,TRBD2,TRBV5-5,CASSLNSGSLAYEQYF,TGTGCCAGCAGCTTAAACAGCGGGAGTCTCGCCTACGAGCAGTACTTC
.,TRBJ2-2,TRBD1,TRBV19,CASSIEGQGALGELFF,TGTGCCAGTAGTATCGAGGGACAGGGGGCATTAGGGGAGCTGTTTTTT
.,TRBJ2-7,.,TRBV7-2,CASSLWTSRTYEQYF,TGTGCCAGCAGCTTATGGACCAGCAGAACCTACGAGCAGTACTTC
once,TRBJ2-7,.,TRBV7-2,CASSLAGGMYEQYF,TGTGCCAGCAGCTTAGCCGGCGGGATGTACGAGCAGTACTTC
once,TRBJ1-6,TRBD1,TRBV6-5,CASNYRGVNSPLHF,TGTGCCAGCAATTACAGGGGGGTAAATTCACCCCTCCACTTT
few,TRBJ1-5,TRBD1,TRBV19,CASRRTGLYQPQHF,TGTGCCAGTAGAAGGACAGGGCTTTATCAGCCCCAGCATTTT
few,TRBJ2-1,.,TRBV7-6,CASSLVLRREQFF,TGTGCCAGCAGCTTAGTACTAAGAAGAGAGCAGTTCTTC
.,TRBJ2-1,.,TRBV7-3,CASSLLGPNNEQFF,TGTGCCAGCAGCTTATTGGGACCGAACAATGAGCAGTTCTTC
few,TRBJ2-7,TRBD1,TRBV7-3,CASSPQGQGAFEQYF,TGTGCCAGCAGCCCCCAAGGGCAGGGGGCCTTTGAGCAGTACTTC
.,TRBJ2-1,.,TRBV27,CASSYQGRHEQFF,TGTGCCAGCAGTTATCAGGGGCGGCATGAGCAGTTCTTC
once,TRBJ1-2,.,TRBV3-1/TRBV3-2,CASSQDPGGKYGYTF,TGTGCCAGCAGCCAAGATCCAGGCGGGAAGTATGGCTACACCTTC
few,TRBJ2-3,TRBD1,TRBV28,CASSFGYRGDTQYF,TGTGCCAGCAGTTTTGGCTACAGGGGTGATACGCAGTATTTT
.,TRBJ2-7,.,TRBV28,CASSLSGMWYEQYF,TGTGCCAGCAGTTTGAGTGGTATGTGGTACGAGCAGTACTTC
once,TRBJ2-7,.,TRBV12-1,CASSFDRGDEQYF,TGTGCCAGCAGCTTTGATAGGGGTGACGAGCAGTACTTC
.,TRBJ2-7,.,TRBV12-3/TRBV12-4,CASTRGSTDEQYF,TGTGCCAGTACGAGGGGTTCAACAGACGAGCAGTACTTC